The entry below gives a single T cell receptor (beta chain) sequence along with its context. Method: immunoSEQ multiplex PCR; TCRdb's copy keeps in-frame clones and lacks some. The sample includes around 64,000 clones, roughly 89% seen only once; the top ten take over 4.5%. These data come from a study of control samples from healthy donors and cancer patients. V was pared by 0 bases and J by 0 bases, with 2 bases of the junction left unmatched. The CDR3 spans 17 residues. The germline CDR1 and CDR2 sequences are SGDLS and YYNGEE. The source of this sequence is a man aged 60-69 years with colorectal cancer. J is TRBJ2-3 and V is TRBV9, with TRBD1 matching 12 bases. The specimen sequenced was PBMCs. This CDR3 is CASSVAGQGASTDTQYF. The DNA of the CDR3 is TGTGCCAGCAGCGTAGCGGGACAGGGGGCTAGCACAGATACGCAGTATTTT.